The rows below give T cell receptor beta chains drawn from one sample of a study of T cell clusters in autoimmune cytopenias. TCRdb reanalyzed the multiplex PCR reads and collapses them to one entry per CDR3 protein, without DNA. The listing records 11,000 or so distinct CDR3 sequences. This same sample was also part of a study on T cell repertoires in aging, cancer and after chemotherapy.

Sequenced: peripheral blood. The receptors stem from a human donor in good health. The CDR3 runs from the conserved cysteine through the conserved F or W. Fields, in order: V gene, clone size, CDR3 length, J gene, CDR3 protein. Expanded clones get a size class; other rows say once, few or many, or leave the size out.

V: TRBV4-2
size: .
length: 14
J: TRBJ1-2
CDR3: CASSQDQDNYGYTF

V: TRBV29-1
size: medium-sized
length: 13
J: TRBJ1-6
CDR3: CSASQGTGSPLHF

V: TRBV30
size: .
length: 14
J: TRBJ2-2
CDR3: CAWSGWANTGELFF

V: TRBV12-3/TRBV12-4
size: medium-sized
length: 15
J: TRBJ1-4
CDR3: CASRALSATNEKLFF

V: TRBV19
size: .
length: 15
J: TRBJ2-3
CDR3: CASSQLPSLTDTQYF

V: TRBV18
size: medium-sized
length: 15
J: TRBJ2-2
CDR3: CASSPPDRVPGELFF

V: TRBV19
size: .
length: 14
J: TRBJ2-1
CDR3: CATSFGQGGREQFF

V: TRBV19
size: large
length: 15
J: TRBJ2-1
CDR3: CASRRTSGGFDEQFF

V: TRBV11-3
size: .
length: 13
J: TRBJ1-3
CDR3: CASSLGRGNTIYF

V: TRBV6-5
size: .
length: 13
J: TRBJ1-6
CDR3: CASSDRDNSPLHF

V: TRBV19
size: .
length: 19
J: TRBJ2-1
CDR3: CASSLRDLLAGFSYNEQFF

V: TRBV19
size: .
length: 15
J: TRBJ1-5
CDR3: CASSLRQGGHQPQHF

V: TRBV6-1
size: .
length: 19
J: TRBJ2-1
CDR3: CASSRRRGTGGRSYNEQFF

V: TRBV5-1
size: .
length: 14
J: TRBJ2-1
CDR3: CASSLLSSYNEQFF

V: TRBV6-1
size: .
length: 17
J: TRBJ2-2
CDR3: CASSEVWVAGNTGELFF

V: TRBV6-1
size: .
length: 14
J: TRBJ1-3
CDR3: CASSEGVPGNTIYF

V: TRBV6-1
size: .
length: 13
J: TRBJ1-2
CDR3: CASSENRNYGYTF

V: TRBV5-1
size: .
length: 13
J: TRBJ1-5
CDR3: CASSTGRNQPQHF

V: TRBV19
size: .
length: 15
J: TRBJ2-5
CDR3: CASSPRTGSRGTQYF

V: TRBV12-3/TRBV12-4
size: .
length: 12
J: TRBJ2-2
CDR3: CASSLGGGELFF

V: TRBV18
size: .
length: 15
J: TRBJ2-3
CDR3: CASSRGTAFADTQYF

V: TRBV12-3/TRBV12-4
size: .
length: 13
J: TRBJ2-7
CDR3: CASTPSPTYEQYF

V: TRBV6-1
size: .
length: 15
J: TRBJ1-1
CDR3: CASRPFRAGNTEAFF

V: TRBV6-2/TRBV6-3
size: .
length: 15
J: TRBJ2-3
CDR3: CASSYSIQGVDTQYF

V: TRBV6-6
size: .
length: 16
J: TRBJ2-1
CDR3: CASTSGGAGRVGEQFF

V: TRBV6-1
size: .
length: 17
J: TRBJ2-7
CDR3: CASSEAVQRPTTYEQYF

V: TRBV6-5
size: .
length: 16
J: TRBJ2-1
CDR3: CASSYTDQLAGGEQFF

V: TRBV5-4
size: .
length: 15
J: TRBJ2-7
CDR3: CASSVSTGPAYEQYF

V: TRBV11-3
size: medium-sized
length: 13
J: TRBJ2-3
CDR3: CASSLVLKDTQYF

V: TRBV12-3/TRBV12-4
size: .
length: 15
J: TRBJ1-5
CDR3: CASSFPPGINQPQHF

V: TRBV19
size: .
length: 16
J: TRBJ1-6
CDR3: CASSMRGRGYNSPLHF

V: TRBV30
size: .
length: 13
J: TRBJ2-7
CDR3: CAWGRGPSYEQYF

V: TRBV11-3
size: medium-sized
length: 12
J: TRBJ2-1
CDR3: CASSDYYNEQFF

V: TRBV19
size: .
length: 14
J: TRBJ2-3
CDR3: CASSSLRSTDTQYF

V: TRBV11-3
size: .
length: 15
J: TRBJ1-6
CDR3: CASSTAGTGVSPLHF

V: TRBV12-3/TRBV12-4
size: .
length: 14
J: TRBJ1-1
CDR3: CASSSGPSYTEAFF

V: TRBV5-4
size: .
length: 17
J: TRBJ2-3
CDR3: CASSGEASGGAWDTQYF

V: TRBV19
size: medium-sized
length: 14
J: TRBJ2-2
CDR3: CASSAAVMDGELFF

V: TRBV6-5
size: .
length: 17
J: TRBJ1-6
CDR3: CASSQTPIFGGNSPLHF

V: TRBV11-3
size: medium-sized
length: 11
J: TRBJ2-3
CDR3: CASREADTQYF

V: TRBV11-3
size: .
length: 13
J: TRBJ1-1
CDR3: CASSLLGVTEAFF

V: TRBV29-1
size: large
length: 15
J: TRBJ2-6
CDR3: CSVEEMGAGANVLTF

V: TRBV12-3/TRBV12-4
size: .
length: 15
J: TRBJ2-5
CDR3: CASSSPLAGAETQYF

V: TRBV19
size: .
length: 15
J: TRBJ1-3
CDR3: CASRQVTESGNTIYF

V: TRBV5-6
size: .
length: 12
J: TRBJ2-1
CDR3: CASSLTLNEQFF

V: TRBV19
size: .
length: 13
J: TRBJ1-3
CDR3: CASSLFRLDTIYF

V: TRBV6-1
size: .
length: 14
J: TRBJ1-5
CDR3: CASLLGGKSQPQHF

V: TRBV6-6
size: .
length: 17
J: TRBJ1-2
CDR3: CASSYTSGTSIDYGYTF

V: TRBV6-5
size: .
length: 12
J: TRBJ2-7
CDR3: CATSDRVYEQYF